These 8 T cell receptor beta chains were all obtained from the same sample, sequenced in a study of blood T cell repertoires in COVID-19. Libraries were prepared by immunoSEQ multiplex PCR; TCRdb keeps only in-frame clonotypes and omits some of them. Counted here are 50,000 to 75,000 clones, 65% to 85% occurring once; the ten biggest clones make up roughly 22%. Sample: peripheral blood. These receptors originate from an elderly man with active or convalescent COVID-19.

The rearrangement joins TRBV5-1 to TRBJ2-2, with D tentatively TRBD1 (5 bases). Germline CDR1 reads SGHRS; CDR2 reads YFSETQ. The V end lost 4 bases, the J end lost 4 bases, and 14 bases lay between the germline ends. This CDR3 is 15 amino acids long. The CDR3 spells CASSETLGRTGELFF. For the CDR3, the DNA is TGCGCCAGCAGCGAGACTTTGGGGCGCACCGGGGAGCTGTTTTTT.

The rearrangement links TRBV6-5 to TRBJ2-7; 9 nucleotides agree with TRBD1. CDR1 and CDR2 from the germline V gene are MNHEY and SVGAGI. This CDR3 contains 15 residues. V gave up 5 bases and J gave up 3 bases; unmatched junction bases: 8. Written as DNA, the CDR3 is TGTGCCAGCAGTCCCCCCAGGACAGGGGTCTACGAGCAGTACTTC. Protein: CASSPPRTGVYEQYF.

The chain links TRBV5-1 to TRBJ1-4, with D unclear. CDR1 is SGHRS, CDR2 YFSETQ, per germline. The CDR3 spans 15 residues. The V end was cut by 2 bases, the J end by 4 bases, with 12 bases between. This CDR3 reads CASSLTDDINEKLFF. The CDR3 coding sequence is TGCGCCAGCAGCTTAACAGATGATATTAATGAAAAACTGTTTTTT.

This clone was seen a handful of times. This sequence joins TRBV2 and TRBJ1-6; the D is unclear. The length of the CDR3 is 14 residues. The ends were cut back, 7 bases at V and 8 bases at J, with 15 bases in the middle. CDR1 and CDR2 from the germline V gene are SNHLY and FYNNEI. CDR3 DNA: TGTGCCAGCATCGCCCTTACAACCGATTCACCCCTCCACTTT. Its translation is CASIALTTDSPLHF. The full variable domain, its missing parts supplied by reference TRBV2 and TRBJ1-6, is EPEVTQTPSHQVTQMGQEVILRCVPISNHLYFYWYRQILGQKVEFLVSFYNNEISEKSEIFDDQFSVERPDGSNFTLKIRSTKLEDSAMYFCASIALTTDSPLHFGNGTRLTVT.

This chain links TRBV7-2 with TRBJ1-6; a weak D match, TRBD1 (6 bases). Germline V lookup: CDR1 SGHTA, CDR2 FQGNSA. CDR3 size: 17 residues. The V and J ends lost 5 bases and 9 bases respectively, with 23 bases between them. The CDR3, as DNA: TGTGCCAGCAGCCCTACAGATACCGGGACATTTATTTCACCCCTCCACTTT. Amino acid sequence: CASSPTDTGTFISPLHF. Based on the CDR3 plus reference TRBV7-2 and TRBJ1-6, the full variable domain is GAGVSQSPSNKVTEKGKDVELRCDPISGHTALYWYRQSLGQGLEFLIYFQGNSAPDKSGLPSDRFSAERTGGSVSTLTIQRTQQEDSAVYLCASSPTDTGTFISPLHFGNGTRLTVT.

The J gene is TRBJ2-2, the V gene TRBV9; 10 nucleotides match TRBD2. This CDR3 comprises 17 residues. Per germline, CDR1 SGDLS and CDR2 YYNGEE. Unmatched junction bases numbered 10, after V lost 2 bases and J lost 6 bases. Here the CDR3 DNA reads TGTGCCAGCAGCGTCGAGCCCCTAACTAGCGGGGCCGGGGAGCTGTTTTTT. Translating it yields CASSVEPLTSGAGELFF.

This CDR3 is CASSLGTGREKLFF. CDR3 sequence (DNA): TGTGCCAGCAGCTTGGGGACAGGGAGGGAAAAACTGTTTTTT. The gene calls are TRBV5-5 and TRBJ1-4; 8 nucleotides match TRBD1. Trimming took 0 bases from V and 8 from J; bases not matched to a gene: 3. The CDR3 is 14 amino acids. Looked up from germline, CDR1 is SGHKS and CDR2 is YYEKEE (reference sequence).

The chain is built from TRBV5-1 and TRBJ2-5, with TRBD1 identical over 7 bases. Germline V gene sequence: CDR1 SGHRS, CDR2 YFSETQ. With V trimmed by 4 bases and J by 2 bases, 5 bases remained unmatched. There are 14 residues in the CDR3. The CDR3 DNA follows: TGCGCCAGCAGCCTAAGGGACAGACAAGAGACCCAGTACTTC. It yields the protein CASSLRDRQETQYF.